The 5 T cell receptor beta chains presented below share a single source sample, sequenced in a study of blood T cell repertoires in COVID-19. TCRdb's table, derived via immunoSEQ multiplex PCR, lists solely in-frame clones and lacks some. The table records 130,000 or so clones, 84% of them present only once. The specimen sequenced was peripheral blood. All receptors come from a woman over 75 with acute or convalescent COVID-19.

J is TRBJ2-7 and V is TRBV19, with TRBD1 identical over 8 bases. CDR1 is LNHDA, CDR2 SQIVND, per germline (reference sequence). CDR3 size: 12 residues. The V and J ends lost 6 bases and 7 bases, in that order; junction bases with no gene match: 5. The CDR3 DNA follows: TGTGCCAGTAGGGGACGGACAGGGGAGCAGTACTTC. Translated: CASRGRTGEQYF.

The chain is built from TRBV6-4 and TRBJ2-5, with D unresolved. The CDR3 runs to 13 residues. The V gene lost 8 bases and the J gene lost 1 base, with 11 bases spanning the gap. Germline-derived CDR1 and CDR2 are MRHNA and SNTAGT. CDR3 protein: CASCRLGQETQYF. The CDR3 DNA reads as TGTGCCAGCTGCCGACTGGGCCAAGAGACCCAGTACTTC.

The CDR3 sequence: CASSVFPERMEEQYF. The CDR3, as DNA: TGTGCCAGCAGCGTATTCCCGGAGCGAATGGAGGAGCAGTACTTC. The J gene is TRBJ2-7, the V gene TRBV9; D unresolved. V shed 1 base and J shed 7 bases, with 18 bases lying between them. The CDR3 extends over 15 amino acids. Germline loops: CDR1 SGDLS, CDR2 YYNGEE. The whole variable domain, remainder taken from reference TRBV9 and TRBJ2-7, is DSGVTQTPKHLITATGQRVTLRCSPRSGDLSVYWYQQSLDQGLQFLIQYYNGEERAKGNILERFSAQQFPDLHSELNLSSLELGDSALYFCASSVFPERMEEQYFGPGTRLTVT.

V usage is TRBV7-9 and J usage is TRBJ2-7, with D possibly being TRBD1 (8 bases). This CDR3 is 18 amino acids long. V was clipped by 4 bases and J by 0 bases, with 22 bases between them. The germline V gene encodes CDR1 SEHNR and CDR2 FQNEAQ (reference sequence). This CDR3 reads CASSSTGEVTSRSYEQYF. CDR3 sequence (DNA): TGTGCCAGCAGCTCGACAGGGGAGGTGACTAGCCGCTCCTACGAGCAGTACTTC. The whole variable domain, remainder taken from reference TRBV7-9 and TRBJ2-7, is DTGVSQNPRHKITKRGQNVTFRCDPISEHNRLYWYRQTLGQGPEFLTYFQNEAQLEKSRLLSDRFSAERPKGSFSTLEIQRTEQGDSAMYLCASSSTGEVTSRSYEQYFGPGTRLTVT.

The DNA for the CDR3 is TGCGCCAGCAGCGTATCCACAGGGGGCGCCGGTGAAGCTTTCTTT. It translates to CASSVSTGGAGEAFF. The chain carries TRBV5-1 and TRBJ1-1, with 9 bases lining up with TRBD1. The CDR3 is 15 amino acids. The J segment lost 7 bases and the V segment lost 4 bases, leaving 11 bases of the junction unmatched. In germline, CDR1 is SGHRS, CDR2 YFSETQ.